This T cell receptor (beta chain) was sequenced for a study of blood T cell repertoires in COVID-19. Study-level information: T cells, B-cell-depleted T cells, or PBMCs provided the cDNA or gDNA that served as material.

From germline, CDR1 is SGHAT and CDR2 FQNNGV. The CDR3 spans 16 residues. V lost 0 bases and J lost 1, with 13 bases in between. Using immunoSEQ multiplex PCR, the repertoire was profiled, and TCRdb retains in-frame clones only, with some absent. The table lists hundreds of thousands of clones, around 90% of them singletons. Participant ages covered roughly 18 to 89 years across 24 US areas. Clinical histories supplied by participants themselves formed the basis of cohort assignment. The source is a woman aged 18 to 35 with acute COVID-19. The gene calls are TRBV11-2 and TRBJ2-7; D remains unclear. Source material: PBMCs or T cells enriched from blood (not recorded which). CDR3 protein: CASSLEAERRSYEQYF. The CDR3 nucleotides read TGTGCCAGCAGCTTAGAGGCAGAGCGAAGATCCTACGAGCAGTACTTC.